This T cell receptor beta chain derives from a study of blood T cells in healthy people across ages (dated by TCRdb to the mid-2010s). Concerning the study at large: In model experiments, roughly one uniquely barcoded TCR beta cDNA molecule per two T cells was captured by template switching. Four age groups were formed from the donors: young (average approximately 15 years), middle-aged (approximately 39), aged (under 70) and long-lived (around 82). Donors of different ages were randomly distributed across sequencing lanes to avoid experimental bias. The study analyzed two additional independent replicas of 1 million unique cDNA reads from the same blood draw for two donors, one aged 18 to 29 and one aged 80 or older. The study measured age-related changes in TCR beta repertoire diversity using deep sequencing normalized with unique cDNA molecular identifiers. Broader findings and caveats from the paper: Donor CMV infection status was unknown, potentially confounding age-related changes in expanded clonotypes. As age increased, observed TCR beta diversity per million T cells dropped in a roughly linear way, and a significant reduction was already evident by age roughly 40. Compared with the aged group, the long-lived group had more naive CD4+ T cells, fewer expanded clones and increased TCR diversity, suggesting age selection. Bulk unsorted PBMC profiling prevented conclusive comparison of naive and antigen-experienced compartments. The percentage of naive T cells measured by flow cytometry correlated strongly with observed TCR beta diversity. Estimates of total diversity based on one million sequenced T cells were considered lower bounds and underestimates.

This clonotype was counted at least ten times. Its antigen is currently not known. It has no much larger one-base neighbor in the sample; base qualities were not kept. Donors were 40 or so systemically healthy Caucasian individuals from Russia aged roughly 6 to 95 years. Each donor gave 8 to 10 milliliters of peripheral blood, drawn into EDTA-treated Vacutainer tubes. Ficoll-Paque density-gradient centrifugation was used to isolate PBMCs, with at least 7 million per sample. Total RNA, at least 6 micrograms per sample, was extracted from PBMCs with Trizol reagent. For every donor, flow cytometry on a PBMC aliquot measured the percentage of naive CD45RAhigh/CD27high T cells. Receptor amplification or capture employed 5' RACE. The data were produced on an Illumina HiSeq 2500. A second PCR of about 7 to 12 cycles was run with a J-beta primer mix and a sample-barcoded 5' primer. Each TCR beta cDNA molecule received a unique molecular identifier from a template-switch 5' adaptor carrying 12 random nucleotides. Each sample yielded at least 2.5 million CDR3-containing paired-end reads. First-strand cDNA synthesis was performed from all RNA using the Mint cDNA synthesis kit, with priming by a TRBC-specific oligonucleotide. After uracil-DNA glycosylase treatment, a first 18-cycle PCR used universal primers M1SS and BC2_uni_R on all cDNA. As for the authors' bioinformatics: Each sample was normalized by randomly selecting 1 million high-quality reads, each carrying a distinct molecular identifier. Reads sharing molecular identifiers were discarded rather than binned into consensus sequences. MiTCR, run with a Q25 quality threshold and the strictest error-elimination algorithm, handled CDR3 identification, clonotype clustering and error correction. A nonparametric unseen species model using Euler transformation provided a lower-bound estimate of total TCR beta diversity. TCRdb cleaned the public reads at Q25 with fastp, built clones with MiXCR and kept in-frame beta chains. One record per CDR3 amino acid sequence lists the most common genes and DNA. TCRdb's processing, not the authors' own work, is the source of the V and J calls. The sample has about 640,000 distinct CDR3 sequences on record, approximately 30% of them singletons. The ten largest clones add up to around 14% of the sample.

Sequenced: blood. The clonotype was recovered from a woman of 80 years or more in good health.

The CDR3 reads CASAGTGGYNEQFF. The sequence in DNA is TGTGCCAGTGCCGGGACAGGGGGCTACAATGAGCAGTTCTTC. Recombination linked TRBV6-1 to TRBJ2-1, with TRBD1 identical over 11 junction bases. From a lookup of the germline V gene, CDR1 and CDR2 are MNHNS and SASEGT. V ends up 9 bases short and J 3 bases short, with an unmatched junction base count of 4. The CDR3 holds 14 amino acids from the cysteine to the phenylalanine. CDR3 DNA only is kept here, 42 bases in frame from base 1.